This T cell receptor beta chain was identified during a study of vaccination and CD4 T cells after COVID-19. As for the study in general: The cells were exposed to overlapping spike peptides originating from SARS-CoV-2, HCoV-NL63, HCoV-OC43 and HCoV-229E for stimulation.

With respect to this clonotype: Its antigen is currently unknown.

The Oncomine TCR Beta short-read assay was applied to DNA of cultured CD4+ T cells. TCRdb called the PCR reads again in MiXCR, with one record for every CDR3 protein. In the table there are approximately 5,400 distinct CDR3 sequences, roughly two fifths of which are singletons. The germline V gene encodes CDR1 SGHNT and CDR2 YYREEE (reference sequence). The trim removed 2 bases at V and 2 bases at J, leaving 3 bases unmatched. The CDR3 has 14 residues. The treatment: approximately nine-day PBMC culture with coronavirus spike peptide pools or control peptides (ViraFEST assay). An unexposed donor provided the CD4+ T cells, which were collected before the COVID-19 pandemic (2011-2018).

The TCR sequence derives from a human donor in good health. J is TRBJ2-5 and V is TRBV5-4; 7 bases are shared with TRBD2. The sequencing input was CD4+ T cells from blood, cultured in vitro. The CDR3 loop reads CASSFRTSQETQYF. The CDR3 DNA reads as TGTGCCAGCAGCTTTCGGACTAGTCAAGAGACCCAGTACTTC.